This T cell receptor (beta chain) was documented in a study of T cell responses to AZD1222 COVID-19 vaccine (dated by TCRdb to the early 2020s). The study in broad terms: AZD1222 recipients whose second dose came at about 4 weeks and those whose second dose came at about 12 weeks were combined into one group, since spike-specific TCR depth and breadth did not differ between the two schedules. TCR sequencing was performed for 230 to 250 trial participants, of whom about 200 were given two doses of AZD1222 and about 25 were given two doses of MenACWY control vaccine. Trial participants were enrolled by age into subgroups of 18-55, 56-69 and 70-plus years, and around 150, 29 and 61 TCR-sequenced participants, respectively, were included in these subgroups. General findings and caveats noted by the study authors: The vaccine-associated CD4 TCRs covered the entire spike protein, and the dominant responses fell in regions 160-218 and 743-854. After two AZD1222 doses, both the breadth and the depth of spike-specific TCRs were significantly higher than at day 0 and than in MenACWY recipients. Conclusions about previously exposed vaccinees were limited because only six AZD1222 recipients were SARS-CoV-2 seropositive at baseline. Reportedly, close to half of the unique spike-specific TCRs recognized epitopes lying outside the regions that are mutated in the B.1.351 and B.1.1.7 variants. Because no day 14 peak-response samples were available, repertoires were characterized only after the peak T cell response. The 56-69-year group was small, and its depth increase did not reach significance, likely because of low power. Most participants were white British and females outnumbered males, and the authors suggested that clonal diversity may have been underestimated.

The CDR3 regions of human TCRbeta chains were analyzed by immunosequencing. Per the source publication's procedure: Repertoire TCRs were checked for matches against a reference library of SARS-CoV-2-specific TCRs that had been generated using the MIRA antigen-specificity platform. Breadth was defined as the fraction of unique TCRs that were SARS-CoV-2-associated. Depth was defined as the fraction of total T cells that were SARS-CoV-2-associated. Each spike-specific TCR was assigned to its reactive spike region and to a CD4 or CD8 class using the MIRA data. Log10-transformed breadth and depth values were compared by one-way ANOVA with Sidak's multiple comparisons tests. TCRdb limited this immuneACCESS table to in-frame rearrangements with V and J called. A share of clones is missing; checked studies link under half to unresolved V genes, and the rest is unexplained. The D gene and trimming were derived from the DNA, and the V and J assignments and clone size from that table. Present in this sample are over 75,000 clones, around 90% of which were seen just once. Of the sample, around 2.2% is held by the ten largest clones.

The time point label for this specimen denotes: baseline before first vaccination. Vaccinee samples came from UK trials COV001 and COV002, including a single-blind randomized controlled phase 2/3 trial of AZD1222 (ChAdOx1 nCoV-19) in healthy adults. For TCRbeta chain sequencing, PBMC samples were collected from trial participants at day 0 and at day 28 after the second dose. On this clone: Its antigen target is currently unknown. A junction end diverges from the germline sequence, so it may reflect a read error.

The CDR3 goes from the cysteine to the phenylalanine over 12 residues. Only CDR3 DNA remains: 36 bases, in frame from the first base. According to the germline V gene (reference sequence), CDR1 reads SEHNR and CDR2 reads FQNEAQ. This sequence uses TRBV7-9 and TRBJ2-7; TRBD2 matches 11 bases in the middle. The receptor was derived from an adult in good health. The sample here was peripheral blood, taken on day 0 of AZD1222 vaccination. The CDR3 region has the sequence CASSFATSGVLF. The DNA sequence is TGTGCCAGCAGCTTCGCGACTAGCGGGGTACTCTTC.